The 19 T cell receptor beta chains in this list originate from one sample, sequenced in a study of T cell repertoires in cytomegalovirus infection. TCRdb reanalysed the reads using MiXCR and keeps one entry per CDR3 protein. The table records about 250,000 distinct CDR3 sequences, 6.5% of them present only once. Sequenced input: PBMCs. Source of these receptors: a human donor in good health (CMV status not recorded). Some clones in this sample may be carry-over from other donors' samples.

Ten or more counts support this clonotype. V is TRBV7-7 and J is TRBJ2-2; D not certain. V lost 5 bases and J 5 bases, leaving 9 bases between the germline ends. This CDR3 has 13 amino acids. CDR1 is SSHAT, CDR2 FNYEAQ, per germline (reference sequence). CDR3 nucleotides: TGTGCCAGCAGCCCCAGGCCGACCGGGGAGCTGTTTTTT. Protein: CASSPRPTGELFF. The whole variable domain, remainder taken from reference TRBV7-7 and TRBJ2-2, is GAGVSQSPRYKVTKRGQDVTLRCDPISSHATLYWYQQALGQGPEFLTYFNYEAQPDKSGLPSDRFSAERPEGSISTLTIQRTEQRDSAMYRCASSPRPTGELFFGEGSRLTVL.

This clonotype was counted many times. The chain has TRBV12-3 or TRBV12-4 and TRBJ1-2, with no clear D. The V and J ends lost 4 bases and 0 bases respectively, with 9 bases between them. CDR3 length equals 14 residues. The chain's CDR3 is CASSYRLSNYGYTF. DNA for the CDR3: TGTGCCAGCAGTTATCGACTATCTAACTATGGCTACACCTTC.

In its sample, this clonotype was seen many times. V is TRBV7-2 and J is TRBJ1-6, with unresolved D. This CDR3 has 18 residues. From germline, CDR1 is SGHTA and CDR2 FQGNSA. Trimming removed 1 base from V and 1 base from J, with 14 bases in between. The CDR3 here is CASSLESGLSSYNSPLHF. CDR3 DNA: TGTGCCAGCAGCTTAGAGTCCGGCCTCTCTTCCTATAATTCACCCCTCCACTTT.

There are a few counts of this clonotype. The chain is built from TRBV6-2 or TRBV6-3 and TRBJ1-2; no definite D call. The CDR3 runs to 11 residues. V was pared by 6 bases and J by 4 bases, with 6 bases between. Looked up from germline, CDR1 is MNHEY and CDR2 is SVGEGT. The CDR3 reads CASRFGYGYTF. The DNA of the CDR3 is TGTGCCAGCAGATTTGGCTATGGCTACACCTTC.

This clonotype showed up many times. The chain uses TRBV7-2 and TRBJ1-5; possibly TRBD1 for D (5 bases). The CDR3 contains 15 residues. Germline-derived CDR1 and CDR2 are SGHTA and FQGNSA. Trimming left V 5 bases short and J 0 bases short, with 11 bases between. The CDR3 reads CASSRSTVSNQPQHF. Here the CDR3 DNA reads TGTGCCAGCAGCCGATCGACAGTTAGCAATCAGCCCCAGCATTTT.

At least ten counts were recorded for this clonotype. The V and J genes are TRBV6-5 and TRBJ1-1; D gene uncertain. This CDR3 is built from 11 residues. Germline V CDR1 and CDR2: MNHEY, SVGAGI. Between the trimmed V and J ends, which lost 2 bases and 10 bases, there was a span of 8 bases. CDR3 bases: TGTGCCAGCAGTTACCTCGCGCGAGCTTTCTTT. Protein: CASSYLARAFF.

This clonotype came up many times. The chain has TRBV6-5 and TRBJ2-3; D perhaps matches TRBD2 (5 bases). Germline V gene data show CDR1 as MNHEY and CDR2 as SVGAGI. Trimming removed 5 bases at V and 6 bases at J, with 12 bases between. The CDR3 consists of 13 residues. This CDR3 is CASSPLLGDTQYF. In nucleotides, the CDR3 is TGTGCCAGCAGTCCACTACTAGGGGATACGCAGTATTTT.

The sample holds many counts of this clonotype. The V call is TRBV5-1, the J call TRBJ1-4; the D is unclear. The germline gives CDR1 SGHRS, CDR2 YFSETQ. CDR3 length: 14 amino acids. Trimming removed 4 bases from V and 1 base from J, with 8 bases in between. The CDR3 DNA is TGCGCCAGCAGCCGGGGAGGAACTAATGAAAAACTGTTTTTT. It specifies CASSRGGTNEKLFF.

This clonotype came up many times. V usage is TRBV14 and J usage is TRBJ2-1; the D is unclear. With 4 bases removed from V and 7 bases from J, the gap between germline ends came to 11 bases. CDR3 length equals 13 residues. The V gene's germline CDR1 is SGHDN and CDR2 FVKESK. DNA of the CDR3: TGTGCCAGCAGCCTAAAGAGTAGTAATGAGCAGTTCTTC. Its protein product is CASSLKSSNEQFF.

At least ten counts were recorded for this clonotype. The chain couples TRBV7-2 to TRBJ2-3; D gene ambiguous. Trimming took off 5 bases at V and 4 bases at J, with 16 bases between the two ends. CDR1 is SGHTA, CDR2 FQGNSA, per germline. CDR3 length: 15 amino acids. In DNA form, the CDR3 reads TGTGCCAGCAGCCCCGGTGATCCAGGAGCAGATACGCAGTATTTT. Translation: CASSPGDPGADTQYF.

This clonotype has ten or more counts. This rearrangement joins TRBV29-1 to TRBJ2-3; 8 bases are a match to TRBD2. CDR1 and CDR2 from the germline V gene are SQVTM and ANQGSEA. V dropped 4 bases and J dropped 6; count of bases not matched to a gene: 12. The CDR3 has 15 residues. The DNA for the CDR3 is TGCAGCGTTGCTCCTCGGGGGGGTTCCCCGGATACGCAGTATTTT. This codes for CSVAPRGGSPDTQYF.

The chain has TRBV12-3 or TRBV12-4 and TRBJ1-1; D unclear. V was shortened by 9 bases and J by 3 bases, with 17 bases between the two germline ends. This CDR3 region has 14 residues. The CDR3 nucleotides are TGTGCCAGTACTTCCCGGCGGGATTACACTGAAGCTTTCTTT. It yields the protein CASTSRRDYTEAFF.

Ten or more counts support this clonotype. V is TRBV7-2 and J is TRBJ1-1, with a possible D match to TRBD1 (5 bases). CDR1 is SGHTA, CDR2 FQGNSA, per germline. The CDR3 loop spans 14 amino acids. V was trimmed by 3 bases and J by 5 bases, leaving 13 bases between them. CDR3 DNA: TGTGCCAGCAGCTTCCCGGCAGGGTGGACTGAAGCTTTCTTT. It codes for CASSFPAGWTEAFF.

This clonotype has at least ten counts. CDR3 region: CASSYSRVNTEGFYGYTF. The DNA of the CDR3 is TGTGCCAGCAGTTACTCGAGAGTTAACACGGAAGGATTCTATGGCTACACCTTC. V is TRBV6-2 or TRBV6-3 and J is TRBJ1-2; D is unresolved. This CDR3 is built from 18 residues. Germline V gene lookup returns CDR1 MNHEY and CDR2 SVGEGT. The germline V and J ends were trimmed by 0 bases and 4 bases, with 21 bases remaining between them.

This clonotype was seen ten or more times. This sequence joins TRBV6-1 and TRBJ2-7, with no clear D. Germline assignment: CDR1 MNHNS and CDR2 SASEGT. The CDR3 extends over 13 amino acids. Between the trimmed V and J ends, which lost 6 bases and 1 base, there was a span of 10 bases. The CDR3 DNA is TGTGCCAGCAGCCTGACACTTTCCTACGAGCAGTACTTC. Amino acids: CASSLTLSYEQYF.

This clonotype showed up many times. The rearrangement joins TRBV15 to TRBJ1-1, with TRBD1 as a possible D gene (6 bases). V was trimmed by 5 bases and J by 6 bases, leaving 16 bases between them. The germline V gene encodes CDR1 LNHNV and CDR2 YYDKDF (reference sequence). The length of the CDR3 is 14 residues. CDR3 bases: TGTGCCACCAGCCCCCAGGAGAGGGGGTCTGAAGCTTTCTTT. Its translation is CATSPQERGSEAFF.

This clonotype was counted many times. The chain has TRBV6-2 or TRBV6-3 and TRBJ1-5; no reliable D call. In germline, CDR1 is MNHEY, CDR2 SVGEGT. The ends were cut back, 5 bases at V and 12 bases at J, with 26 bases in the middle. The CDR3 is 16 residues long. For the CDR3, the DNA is TGTGCCAGCAGTCCCCTGAAGCTGGTAACCTCCCGGAACCAGCATTTT. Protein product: CASSPLKLVTSRNQHF.

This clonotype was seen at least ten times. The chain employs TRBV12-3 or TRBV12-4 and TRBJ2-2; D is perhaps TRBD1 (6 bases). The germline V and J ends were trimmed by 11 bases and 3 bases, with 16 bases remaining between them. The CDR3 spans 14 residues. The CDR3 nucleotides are TGTGCCGACAAAAAGGGGGTTGACACCGGGGAGCTGTTTTTT. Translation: CADKKGVDTGELFF.

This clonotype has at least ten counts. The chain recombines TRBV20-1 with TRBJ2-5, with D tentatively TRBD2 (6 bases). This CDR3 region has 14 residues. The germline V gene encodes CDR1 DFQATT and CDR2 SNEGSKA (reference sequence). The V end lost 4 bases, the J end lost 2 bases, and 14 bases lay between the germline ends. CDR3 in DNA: TGCAGTGCTATAATGGCGGGGCTACAAGAGACCCAGTACTTC. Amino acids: CSAIMAGLQETQYF.